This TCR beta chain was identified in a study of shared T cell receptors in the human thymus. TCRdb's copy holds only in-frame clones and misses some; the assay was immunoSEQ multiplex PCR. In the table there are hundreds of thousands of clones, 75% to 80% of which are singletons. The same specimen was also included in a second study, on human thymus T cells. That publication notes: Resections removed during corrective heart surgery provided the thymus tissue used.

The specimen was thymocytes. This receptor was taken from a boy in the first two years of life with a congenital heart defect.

CDR3 nucleotides: TGTGCCAGCAGATCCGTCCAGGGTATCTCCTACAATGAGCAGTTCTTC. It codes for CASRSVQGISYNEQFF. V gene TRBV27 combines with J gene TRBJ2-1; D perhaps matches TRBD1 (5 bases). CDR1 and CDR2 from the germline V gene are MNHEY and SMNVEV (reference sequence). This CDR3 region has 16 residues. The V and J ends lost 6 bases and 0 bases respectively, with 15 bases between them.